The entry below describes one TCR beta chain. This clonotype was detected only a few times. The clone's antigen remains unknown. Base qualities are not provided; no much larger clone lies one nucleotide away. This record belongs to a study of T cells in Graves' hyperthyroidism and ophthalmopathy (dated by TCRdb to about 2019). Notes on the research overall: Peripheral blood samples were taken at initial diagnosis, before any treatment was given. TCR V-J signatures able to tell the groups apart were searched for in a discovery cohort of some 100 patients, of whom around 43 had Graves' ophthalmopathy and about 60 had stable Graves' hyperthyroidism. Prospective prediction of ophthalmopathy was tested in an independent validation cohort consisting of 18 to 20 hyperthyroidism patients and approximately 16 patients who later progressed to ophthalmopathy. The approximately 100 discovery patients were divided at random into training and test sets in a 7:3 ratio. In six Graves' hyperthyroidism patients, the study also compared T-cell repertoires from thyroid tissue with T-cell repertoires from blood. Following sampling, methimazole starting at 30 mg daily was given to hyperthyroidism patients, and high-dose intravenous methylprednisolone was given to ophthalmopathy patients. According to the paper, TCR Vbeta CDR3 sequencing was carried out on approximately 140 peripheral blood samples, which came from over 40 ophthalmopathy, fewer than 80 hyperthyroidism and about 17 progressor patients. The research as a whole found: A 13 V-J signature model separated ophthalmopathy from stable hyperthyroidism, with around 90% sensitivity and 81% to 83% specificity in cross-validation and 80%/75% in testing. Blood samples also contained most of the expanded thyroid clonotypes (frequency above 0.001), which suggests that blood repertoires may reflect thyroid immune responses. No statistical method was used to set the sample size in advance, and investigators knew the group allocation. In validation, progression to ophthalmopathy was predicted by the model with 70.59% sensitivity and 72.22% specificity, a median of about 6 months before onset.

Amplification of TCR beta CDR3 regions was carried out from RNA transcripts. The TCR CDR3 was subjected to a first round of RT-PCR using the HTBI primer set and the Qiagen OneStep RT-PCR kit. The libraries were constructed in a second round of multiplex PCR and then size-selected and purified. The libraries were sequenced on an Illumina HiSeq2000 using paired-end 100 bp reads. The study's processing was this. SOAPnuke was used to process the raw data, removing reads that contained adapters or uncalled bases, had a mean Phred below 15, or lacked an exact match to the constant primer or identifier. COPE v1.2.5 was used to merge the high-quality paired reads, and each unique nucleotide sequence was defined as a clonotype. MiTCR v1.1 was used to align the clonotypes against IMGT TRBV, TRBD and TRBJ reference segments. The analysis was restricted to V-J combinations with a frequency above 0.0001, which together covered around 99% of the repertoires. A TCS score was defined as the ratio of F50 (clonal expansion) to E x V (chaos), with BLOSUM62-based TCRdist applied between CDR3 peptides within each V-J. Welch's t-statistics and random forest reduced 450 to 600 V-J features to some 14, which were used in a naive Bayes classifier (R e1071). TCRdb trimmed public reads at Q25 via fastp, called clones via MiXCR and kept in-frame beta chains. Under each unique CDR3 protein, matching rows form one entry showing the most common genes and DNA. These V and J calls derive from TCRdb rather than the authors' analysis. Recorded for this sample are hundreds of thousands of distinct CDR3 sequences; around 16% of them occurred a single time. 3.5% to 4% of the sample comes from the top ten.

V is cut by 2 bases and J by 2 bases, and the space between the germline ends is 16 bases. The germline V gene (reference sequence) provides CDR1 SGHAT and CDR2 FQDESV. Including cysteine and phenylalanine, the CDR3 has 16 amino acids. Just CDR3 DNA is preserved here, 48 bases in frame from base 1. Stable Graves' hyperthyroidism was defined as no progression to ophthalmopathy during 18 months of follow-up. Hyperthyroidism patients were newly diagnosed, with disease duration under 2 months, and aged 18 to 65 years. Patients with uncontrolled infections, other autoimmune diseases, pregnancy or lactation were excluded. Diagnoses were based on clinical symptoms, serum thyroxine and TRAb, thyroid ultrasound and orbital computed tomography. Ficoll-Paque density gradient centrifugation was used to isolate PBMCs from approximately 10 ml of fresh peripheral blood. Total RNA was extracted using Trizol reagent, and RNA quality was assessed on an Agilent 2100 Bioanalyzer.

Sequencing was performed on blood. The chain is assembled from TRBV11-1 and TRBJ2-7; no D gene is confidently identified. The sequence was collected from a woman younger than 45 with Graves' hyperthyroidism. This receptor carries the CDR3 CASSLSPTTRTYEQYF. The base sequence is TGTGCCAGCAGCTTATCCCCCACCACACGGACCTACGAGCAGTACTTC. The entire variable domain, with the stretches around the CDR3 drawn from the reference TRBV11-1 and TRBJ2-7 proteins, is EAEVAQSPRYKITEKSQAVAFWCDPISGHATLYWYRQILGQGPELLVQFQDESVVDDSQLPKDRFSAERLKGVDSTLKIQPAELGDSAMYLCASSLSPTTRTYEQYFGPGTRLTVT.